This T cell receptor beta chain was sequenced during a study of T cell responses to AZD1222 COVID-19 vaccine. Study-wide points: The study reported that nearly half of spike-specific TCRs target unmutated variant regions. Mapped onto spike, vaccine-associated CD4 TCRs spanned it and were dominant at 160-218 and 743-854. Repertoires were sampled only after the peak T cell response. Clonal diversity may have been underestimated in mostly white British donors.

Germline V gene data show CDR1 as LNHNV and CDR2 as YYDKDF (reference sequence). V dropped 1 base and J dropped 1 base, with 5 bases sitting between them. The CDR3 is 14 amino acids. As for this clone: Its specificity is not known.

The method was immunoSEQ multiplex PCR; TCRdb's version includes in-frame clones alone and lacks a portion of them. This sample has some 96,000 clones, with approximately 84% found just once. The chain employs TRBV15 and TRBJ1-3; no firm D call. Sequences were derived from peripheral blood, sampled 28 days after the second AZD1222 dose. This sequence originates from an adult who received the AZD1222 COVID-19 vaccine. The CDR3 sequence: CATSRAGSGNTIYF. Written as DNA, the CDR3 is TGTGCCACCAGCAGAGCGGGGTCTGGAAACACCATATATTTT.